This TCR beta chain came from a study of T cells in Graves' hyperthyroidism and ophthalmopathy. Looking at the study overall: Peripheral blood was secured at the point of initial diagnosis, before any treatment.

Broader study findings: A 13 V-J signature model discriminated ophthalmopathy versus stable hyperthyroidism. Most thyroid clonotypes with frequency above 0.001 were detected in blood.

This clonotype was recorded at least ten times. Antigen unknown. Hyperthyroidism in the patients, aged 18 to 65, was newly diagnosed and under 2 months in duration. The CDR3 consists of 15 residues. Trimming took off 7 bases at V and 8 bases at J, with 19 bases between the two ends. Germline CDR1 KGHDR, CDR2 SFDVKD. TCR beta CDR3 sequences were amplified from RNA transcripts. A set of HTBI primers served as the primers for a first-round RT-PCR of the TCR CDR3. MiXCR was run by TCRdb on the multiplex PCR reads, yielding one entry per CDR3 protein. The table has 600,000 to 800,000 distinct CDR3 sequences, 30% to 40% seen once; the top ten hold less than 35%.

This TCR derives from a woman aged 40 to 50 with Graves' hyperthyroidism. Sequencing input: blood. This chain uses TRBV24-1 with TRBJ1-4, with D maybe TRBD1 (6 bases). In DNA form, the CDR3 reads TGTGCCACCAGCGGCGGGGGGGGCGCGGACGAAAAACTGTTTTTT. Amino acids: CATSGGGGADEKLFF.